The 13 T cell receptor beta chains in this list originate from one sample, sequenced in a study of blood T cell repertoires in COVID-19. Data came from immunoSEQ multiplex PCR; TCRdb stores just in-frame clones and leaves some out. The sample lists about 52,000 clones, about 90% occurring once. Sequenced: peripheral blood. The source of these receptors is a human donor in a cohort sampled during active COVID-19.

The CDR3: CASSFSTGSGQPQHF. The CDR3 DNA reads as TGTGCCAGCAGTTTCTCCACAGGGTCAGGTCAGCCCCAGCATTTT. This sequence joins TRBV27 and TRBJ1-5; tentatively, D is TRBD1 (6 bases). This CDR3 has 15 residues. Germline values: CDR1 MNHEY, CDR2 SMNVEV (reference sequence). V was cut by 3 bases and J by 6 bases, with 15 bases left in between.

This chain links TRBV19 with TRBJ2-6; TRBD2 might be the D (6 bases). Per germline, CDR1 LNHDA and CDR2 SQIVND (reference sequence). Trimming removed 3 bases at V and 4 bases at J, with 10 bases between. The CDR3 spans 15 residues. DNA for the CDR3: TGTGCCAGTAGTATCGGAGGGAACGGGGCCAACGTCCTGACTTTC. Amino acid sequence: CASSIGGNGANVLTF.

CDR3 coding DNA: TGTGCCAGCAGCACCTGGACGACAGGGGGCACAGATACGCAGTATTTT. Protein sequence: CASSTWTTGGTDTQYF. This chain connects TRBV7-9 to TRBJ2-3; 8 bases map to TRBD1. CDR1 is SEHNR and CDR2 is FQNEAQ in the germline V gene (reference sequence). V was pared by 5 bases and J by 1 base, with 8 bases of the junction left unmatched. The CDR3 has 16 amino acids.

V usage is TRBV18 and J usage is TRBJ1-4; 8 bases fit TRBD1. Trimming removed 3 bases from V and 6 bases from J; junction bases left unmatched: 3. This CDR3 contains 14 residues. Germline-derived CDR1 and CDR2 are KGHSH and LQKENI. CDR3 coding DNA: TGTGCCAGCTCACCCCAGGGGGCTGATGAAAAACTGTTTTTT. It translates to CASSPQGADEKLFF.

The genes are TRBV3-1 (or the pseudogene TRBV3-2) and TRBJ2-3, with TRBD2 identical over 7 bases. The V gene end was trimmed by 0 bases and the J gene end by 4 bases; junction bases not matched to a gene: 10. This CDR3 has 17 amino acids. Germline V gives CDR1 LGHDT, CDR2 YNNKEL (reference sequence). The CDR3 bases are TGTGCCAGCAGCCAAGATCTTCGGGCGGGAGTCCCAGATACGCAGTATTTT. Protein product: CASSQDLRAGVPDTQYF.

The chain recombines TRBV27 with TRBJ2-7; a possible D gene is TRBD2 (5 bases). CDR1 is MNHEY, CDR2 SMNVEV, per germline (reference sequence). CDR3 length: 13 residues. V was pared by 6 bases and J by 4 bases, with 13 bases between. The CDR3 DNA reads as TGTGCCAGCAGGGATCTCAGACTATACGAGCAGTACTTC. Its translation: CASRDLRLYEQYF.

The chain joins TRBV5-1 to TRBJ1-1; the D gene is possibly TRBD1 (5 bases). CDR1 is SGHRS and CDR2 is YFSETQ in the germline V gene. Trimming pared 1 base from V and 0 bases from J, leaving 10 bases between. This CDR3 contains 15 residues. DNA for the CDR3: TGCGCCAGCAGCTTGAACAGGTTCATGAACACTGAAGCTTTCTTT. This sequence encodes CASSLNRFMNTEAFF. The complete variable domain, with remaining parts taken from reference TRBV5-1 and TRBJ1-1, reads KAGVTQTPRYLIKTRGQQVTLSCSPISGHRSVSWYQQTPGQGLQFLFEYFSETQRNKGNFPGRFSGRQFSNSRSEMNVSTLELGDSALYLCASSLNRFMNTEAFFGQGTRLTVV.

This chain connects TRBV7-6 to TRBJ2-1, with 10 bases matching TRBD2. The junction had 3 bases not matched to a gene; V was cut back by 4 bases and J by 0 bases. CDR3 length: 16 amino acids. Germline CDR1 reads SGHVS; CDR2 reads FNYEAQ. CDR3 sequence (DNA): TGTGCCAGCAGCTCGTCTAGCGGGAGCTCCTACAATGAGCAGTTCTTC. This translates into CASSSSSGSSYNEQFF.

This clone was recorded only once. The chain recombines TRBV11-2 with TRBJ2-5, with TRBD2 matching over 9 bases. The germline gives CDR1 SGHAT, CDR2 FQNNGV. Trimming at V came to 6 bases and at J to 5 bases, leaving 7 bases not matched to a gene. This CDR3 comprises 14 residues. CDR3 sequence: CASRLLAGGETQYF. The CDR3 nucleotides are TGTGCCAGCAGGTTACTAGCGGGTGGGGAGACCCAGTACTTC.

This chain uses TRBV5-1 with TRBJ2-1; maybe TRBD2 (5 bases). V lost 4 bases to trimming and J lost 7 bases, with 18 bases between them. Germline CDR1 is SGHRS and CDR2 is YFSETQ. The CDR3 has 15 amino acids. CDR3 DNA: TGCGCCAGCAGCCTAGAGGACTCGACCCGGAATGAGCAGTTCTTC. It translates to CASSLEDSTRNEQFF.

The chain carries TRBV29-1 and TRBJ2-1; possibly TRBD1 for D (5 bases). V shed 4 bases and J shed 5 bases, with 12 bases lying between them. This CDR3 has 13 amino acids. Germline-derived CDR1 and CDR2 are SQVTM and ANQGSEA. This CDR3 is CSVGFRANNEQFF. The CDR3 DNA follows: TGCAGCGTTGGATTCAGGGCTAACAATGAGCAGTTCTTC.

The gene calls are TRBV15 and TRBJ1-2, with TRBD1 matching 11 bases. Germline V lookup: CDR1 LNHNV, CDR2 YYDKDF (reference sequence). Germline trimming cut 5 bases from V and 6 bases from J; bases unmatched to any gene: 11. The CDR3 sequence is 16 residues long. The CDR3 protein is CATSPGTGGGRHGYTF. The DNA of the CDR3 is TGTGCCACCAGCCCTGGGACAGGGGGAGGTCGGCATGGCTACACCTTC.

V and J are TRBV10-3 and TRBJ1-1; 7 positions match TRBD1. Germline V gene sequence: CDR1 ENHRY, CDR2 SYGVKD. CDR3 size: 15 residues. V lost 7 bases, J lost 0 bases, and 8 bases stayed unmatched. The CDR3 spells CAIKGGGKLNTEAFF. CDR3 DNA sequence: TGTGCCATCAAAGGAGGGGGCAAGTTGAACACTGAAGCTTTCTTT.